This TCR beta chain emerged from a study of T-cell memory formation after mild COVID-19. V was trimmed by 4 bases and J by 0 bases, leaving 19 bases between them. The germline V gene has CDR1 MGHRA and CDR2 YSYEKL. The CDR3 has 18 amino acids. This clonotype was observed a few times. With constant-segment primers, 5'RACE yielded cDNA libraries of TCR alpha and TCR beta that carried sample barcodes and UMIs. MiXCR, applied by TCRdb to the 5' RACE reads, yields one record per CDR3 protein. The sample includes 250,000 to 350,000 distinct CDR3 sequences, just under 20% of them seen just once. The chain couples TRBV4-1 to TRBJ2-1, with D perhaps given as TRBD1 or TRBD2 (5 bases each). The sequence derives from a man in his late teens or twenties who had mild COVID-19 (a few samples of this study predate the infection). Cell type and time point are not known. Sequenced material: PBMCs or a T cell subset sorted from them (not recorded which). In DNA form, the CDR3 reads TGCGCCAGCAGCCCAAGCAAAGGGACCCAAAGCTCCTACAATGAGCAGTTCTTC. Its translation is CASSPSKGTQSSYNEQFF.